This entry lists 10 T cell receptor beta chains sequenced from one sample in a study of early T cells in non-severe SARS-CoV-2 infection. TCRdb re-called the 5' RACE reads through MiXCR, storing one row per CDR3 protein. In the table there are 75,000 to 100,000 distinct CDR3 sequences, 16% of which are singletons. The source material was whole blood. The receptor set was obtained from an adult who was a healthcare worker with PCR-confirmed SARS-CoV-2 infection or an uninfected control (not recorded which).

This clonotype was seen a handful of times. The chain couples TRBV28 to TRBJ1-5; 9 positions agree with TRBD1. Germline V gives CDR1 MDHEN, CDR2 SYDVKM. This CDR3 has 15 residues. The V and J ends lost 6 bases and 2 bases, in that order; junction bases with no gene match: 5. The CDR3 region has the DNA TGTGCCAGCAGAGCCTGGACAGGGGGCAATCAGCCCCAGCATTTT. It specifies CASRAWTGGNQPQHF.

V usage is TRBV28 and J usage is TRBJ1-2, with 7 bases fitting TRBD1. Unmatched junction bases numbered 2, after V lost 4 bases and J lost 0 bases. CDR1 is MDHEN and CDR2 is SYDVKM in the germline V gene. This CDR3 is 14 amino acids long. The CDR3 region is CASSSTGTNYGYTF. DNA for the CDR3: TGTGCCAGCAGTTCGACAGGGACTAACTATGGCTACACCTTC.

This clonotype was counted only a few times. The chain recombines TRBV6-2 or TRBV6-3 with TRBJ1-2; the match to TRBD1 covers 7 bases. The CDR3 spans 12 residues. CDR1 and CDR2 (germline): MNHEY, SVGEGT. V dropped 5 bases and J dropped 6; count of bases not matched to a gene: 3. CDR3 residues: CASSRGQDGYTF. CDR3 in DNA: TGTGCCAGCAGTAGAGGACAGGATGGCTACACCTTC.

This clonotype was seen repeatedly, ten times or more. The chain's CDR3 is CASSPQRGGQPQHF. The CDR3 DNA follows: TGTGCCAGCTCACCACAGAGGGGGGGTCAGCCCCAGCATTTT. This rearrangement joins TRBV18 to TRBJ1-5, with D possibly TRBD1 on 6 matching bases. The CDR3 sequence is 14 residues long. CDR1 and CDR2 (germline): KGHSH, LQKENI. V was cut by 1 base and J by 6 bases, with 10 bases left in between.

In this sample, this clonotype turned up a few times. One end of the junction is discordant with germline, which a read error may explain. The genes are TRBV5-1 and TRBJ1-1; D perhaps matches TRBD1 (6 bases). This CDR3 is 14 amino acids long. The germline CDR1 and CDR2 sequences are SGHRS and YFSETQ. The CDR3 sequence is CASSLGGGDTEAFF. DNA for the CDR3: TGCGCCAGCAGCTTGGGAGGTGGGGACACCGAAGCTTTCTTT.

This clonotype was picked up a small number of times. The chain carries TRBV3-1 and TRBJ2-1; D is possibly TRBD2 (5 bases). CDR3 size: 16 residues. Germline V gives CDR1 LGHDT, CDR2 YNNKEL (reference sequence). V dropped 4 bases and J dropped 9 bases, with 22 bases sitting between them. The CDR3 here is CASSPAGPFSGSEQFF. As DNA, the CDR3 is TGTGCCAGCAGCCCAGCCGGCCCATTCAGCGGTAGTGAGCAGTTCTTC.

V usage is TRBV14 and J usage is TRBJ1-1; D is undetermined. Germline V gene sequence: CDR1 SGHDN, CDR2 FVKESK. This CDR3 spans 14 amino acids. V was shortened by 5 bases and J by 6 bases, with 16 bases between the two germline ends. CDR3 residues: CASSFAGNQAEAFF. In nucleotides, the CDR3 is TGTGCCAGCAGCTTCGCGGGAAATCAAGCTGAAGCTTTCTTT.

The chain links TRBV5-4 to TRBJ2-2; 7 bases line up with TRBD1. CDR1 SGHNT and CDR2 YYREEE come from the germline V gene (reference sequence). The CDR3 loop spans 16 amino acids. V trimming: 2 bases; J trimming: 6 bases; junction bases outside the gene matches: 10. The CDR3 sequence: CASSLRTGFPSGELFF. The CDR3, as DNA: TGTGCCAGCAGCTTACGGACAGGTTTTCCCTCCGGGGAGCTGTTTTTT.

This chain links TRBV3-1 with TRBJ1-2, with a possible D match to TRBD1 (6 bases). Germline loops: CDR1 LGHDT, CDR2 YNNKEL (reference sequence). CDR3 length: 13 residues. The V end was cut by 3 bases, the J end by 5 bases, with 10 bases between. The CDR3 coding sequence is TGTGCCAGCAGCCATGCGGACAGTTATGGCTACACCTTC. This gives the protein CASSHADSYGYTF.

This clonotype has only a few counts. V is TRBV28 and J is TRBJ2-3; D is unresolved. Between the trimmed V and J ends, which lost 6 bases and 6 bases, there was a span of 7 bases. Germline assignment: CDR1 MDHEN and CDR2 SYDVKM. The CDR3 sequence is 11 residues long. The CDR3, as DNA: TGTGCCAGCAGGGAGTGGGATACGCAGTATTTT. It encodes CASREWDTQYF.